The 14 T cell receptor beta chains listed next were all sequenced from one sample in a study of shared clonotypes between healthy human individuals. The table came from immunoSEQ multiplex PCR; TCRdb's copy has only in-frame clones and leaves some out. The sample holds roughly 640,000 clones; 97% are singletons and the top ten take 0.055% to 0.07%. The source material was naive CD4+ T cells sorted from blood. Documented subset: CD45RA+ positively selected. The receptors come from a woman aged 30 to 39 in good health.

This clone was seen more than once but under ten times. V usage is TRBV19 and J usage is TRBJ1-5; unclear D gene. Germline V lookup: CDR1 LNHDA, CDR2 SQIVND (reference sequence). The CDR3 is made up of 13 amino acids. Trimming stripped 9 bases from V and 3 bases from J, with 12 bases between. CDR3 sequence: CASMAAPNQPQHF. The CDR3 coding sequence is TGTGCCAGCATGGCCGCACCCAATCAGCCCCAGCATTTT. The full variable domain, completed using reference TRBV19 and TRBJ1-5, is DGGITQSPKYLFRKEGQNVTLSCEQNLNHDAMYWYRQDPGQGLRLIYYSQIVNDFQKGDIAEGYSVSREKKESFPLTVTSAQKNPTAFYLCASMAAPNQPQHFGDGTRLSIL.

The rearrangement joins TRBV27 to TRBJ2-2, with 8 bases that match TRBD1. This CDR3 comprises 13 residues. J lost 4 bases, V lost 7 bases, and 2 bases had no gene match. Germline CDR1 is MNHEY and CDR2 is SMNVEV (reference sequence). CDR3 amino acids: CASNDRGTGELFF. As DNA, the CDR3 is TGTGCCAGCAATGACAGGGGCACCGGGGAGCTGTTTTTT.

V and J are TRBV27 and TRBJ2-1; no firm D call. The CDR3 covers 19 residues. Germline assignment: CDR1 MNHEY and CDR2 SMNVEV (reference sequence). Trimming took 6 bases from V and 3 from J, leaving 27 bases between them. CDR3 in DNA: TGTGCCAGCAGCTACCCGCCTCCAGGAGCGCCATACCTCTACAATGAGCAGTTCTTC. Translating it yields CASSYPPPGAPYLYNEQFF.

The chain has TRBV4-1 and TRBJ2-7, with 12 bases matching TRBD2. J lost 4 bases, V lost 3 bases, and 7 bases had no gene match. There are 16 residues in the CDR3. Germline V gene lookup returns CDR1 MGHRA and CDR2 YSYEKL. CDR3 loop: CASSQPTSGRLYEQYF. DNA of the CDR3: TGCGCCAGCAGCCAGCCCACTAGCGGGAGGTTATACGAGCAGTACTTC.

The CDR3 loop reads CAWRAVYEQYF. CDR3 coding DNA: TGTGCCTGGAGGGCAGTCTACGAGCAGTACTTC. V gene TRBV30 combines with J gene TRBJ2-7; D ambiguous. This CDR3 comprises 11 residues. Germline assignment: CDR1 GTSNPN and CDR2 SVGIG (reference sequence). V was trimmed by 3 bases and J by 3 bases, leaving 6 bases between them.

This clone has only one observation. This chain connects TRBV7-3 to TRBJ2-3, with unresolved D. Germline assignment: CDR1 SGHTA and CDR2 FQGTGA. V dropped 10 bases and J dropped 6 bases, with 11 bases sitting between them. This CDR3 is 11 amino acids long. This CDR3 is CATPFPDTQYF. The DNA for the CDR3 is TGTGCCACCCCCTTCCCCGATACGCAGTATTTT. The full variable domain, with the rest looked up from reference TRBV7-3 and TRBJ2-3, is GAGVSQTPSNKVTEKGKYVELRCDPISGHTALYWYRQSLGQGPEFLIYFQGTGAADDSGLPNDRFFAVRPEGSVSTLKIQRTERGDSAVYLCATPFPDTQYFGPGTRLTVL.

The chain uses TRBV5-6 and TRBJ2-3; D is tentatively TRBD1 or TRBD2 (5 bases each). CDR3 length: 13 residues. Germline-derived CDR1 and CDR2 are SGHDT and YYEEEE. The V and J ends lost 7 bases and 2 bases respectively, with 11 bases between them. The CDR3 bases are TGTGCCAGCTGGGACGGGTACACAGATACGCAGTATTTT. This gives the protein CASWDGYTDTQYF.

This clone was seen a single time. This rearrangement joins TRBV2 to TRBJ2-1, with TRBD2 matching 7 bases. Germline CDR1 SNHLY, CDR2 FYNNEI. Unmatched junction bases numbered 12, after V lost 8 bases and J lost 8 bases. The CDR3 runs 14 residues. DNA for the CDR3: TGTGCCAGCCCTAGGGCGGGAGCAACAGATGAGCAGTTCTTC. This translates into CASPRAGATDEQFF.

The chain couples TRBV9 to TRBJ2-7; tentatively, D is TRBD2 (7 bases). Trimming removed 1 base from V and 6 bases from J, with 17 bases in between. The CDR3 contains 15 residues. CDR1 is SGDLS and CDR2 is YYNGEE in the germline V gene. The CDR3 DNA is TGTGCCAGCAGCGTAAGGGTCGGGGGGCAAGGCGAGCAGTACTTC. Its translation is CASSVRVGGQGEQYF.

The genes are TRBV5-1 and TRBJ2-1; maybe TRBD2 (5 bases). Germline values: CDR1 SGHRS, CDR2 YFSETQ. The V and J ends lost 4 bases and 0 bases respectively, with 26 bases between them. This CDR3 contains 20 residues. The CDR3 nucleotides are TGCGCCAGCAGCCCAACGCGTTTGAGGAACGTAGACTACTCCTACAATGAGCAGTTCTTC. This gives the protein CASSPTRLRNVDYSYNEQFF.

This chain joins TRBV28 and TRBJ1-4; TRBD1 aligns across 8 bases. Per the germline V gene, CDR1 is MDHEN and CDR2 is SYDVKM. The CDR3 consists of 17 residues. J was trimmed by 0 bases and V by 1 base; bases with no gene match: 4. Here the CDR3 DNA reads TGTGCCAGCAGTTTATACTCAGGGGGCGCAACTAATGAAAAACTGTTTTTT. Protein sequence: CASSLYSGGATNEKLFF.

This chain connects TRBV7-9 to TRBJ2-1, with TRBD2 matching over 9 bases. Germline V gives CDR1 SEHNR, CDR2 FQNEAQ (reference sequence). Losses at the gene ends were 1 base for V and 6 bases for J; bases not matched to a gene: 7. CDR3 length equals 16 residues. The CDR3 DNA follows: TGTGCCAGCAGCTTAGGGGAGGGACTAGCCTTCAATGAGCAGTTCTTC. Residues: CASSLGEGLAFNEQFF.

V and J are TRBV5-1 and TRBJ2-2, with 13 bases identical to TRBD2. Germline loops: CDR1 SGHRS, CDR2 YFSETQ. The trim removed 3 bases at V and 4 bases at J, leaving 0 bases unmatched. The length of the CDR3 is 15 residues. The CDR3 coding sequence is TGCGCCAGCAGCTGGACTAGCGGGAGCACCGGGGAGCTGTTTTTT. Translated, it gives CASSWTSGSTGELFF.

The chain links TRBV5-1 to TRBJ2-1; TRBD2 matches at 12 bases. J was trimmed by 9 bases and V by 4 bases; bases with no gene match: 14. There are 17 residues in the CDR3. Germline-derived CDR1 and CDR2 are SGHRS and YFSETQ. For the CDR3, the DNA is TGCGCCAGCAGCAGGAGGACTAGCGGGGTGGAGATGGGTGAGCAGTTCTTC. Protein product: CASSRRTSGVEMGEQFF.